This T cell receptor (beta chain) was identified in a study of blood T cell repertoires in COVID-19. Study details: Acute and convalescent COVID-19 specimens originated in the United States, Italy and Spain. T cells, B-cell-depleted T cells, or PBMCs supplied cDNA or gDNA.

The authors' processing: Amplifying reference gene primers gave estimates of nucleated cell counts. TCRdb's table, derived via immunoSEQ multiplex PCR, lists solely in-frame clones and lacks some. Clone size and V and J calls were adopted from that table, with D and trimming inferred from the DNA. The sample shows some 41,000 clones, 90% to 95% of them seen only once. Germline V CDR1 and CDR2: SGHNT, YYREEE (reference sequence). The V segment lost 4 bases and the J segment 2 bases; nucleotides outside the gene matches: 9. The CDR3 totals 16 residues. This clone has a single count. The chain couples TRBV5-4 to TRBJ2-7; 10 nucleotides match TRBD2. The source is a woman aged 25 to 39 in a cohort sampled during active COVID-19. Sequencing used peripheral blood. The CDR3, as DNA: TGTGCCAGCAGCCGGACTAGCGGACGCATAGCCTACGAGCAGTACTTC. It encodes CASSRTSGRIAYEQYF. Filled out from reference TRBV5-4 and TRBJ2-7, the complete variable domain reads ETGVTQSPTHLIKTRGQQVTLRCSSQSGHNTVSWYQQALGQGPQFIFQYYREEENGRGNFPPRFSGLQFPNYSSELNVNALELDDSALYLCASSRTSGRIAYEQYFGPGTRLTVT.